This T cell receptor beta chain was found in a study of cytomegalovirus exposure and HLA in healthy donors. Study background: A previous analysis identified 90 million to 140 million unique TCR beta sequences derived from 180 million or so T cells. Study conclusions and caveats: There were some V segments, including TRBV6-2 and TRBV6-3, excluded as indistinguishable. Presence/absence analyses rested on an assumption that sequencing depth was roughly uniform across donors. Reportedly, a later analysis found an Asian-associated ancestry cluster had fewer N-insertions than the approximately 700-donor mean.

Primers included in the PCR were 60 Vbeta and 13 Jbeta primers. The data were produced by immunoSEQ multiplex PCR, yet TCRdb's version contains in-frame clones alone and is incomplete. This table holds about 74,000 clones. CDR3 size: 14 residues. Germline V gene data show CDR1 as GTSNPN and CDR2 as SVGIG (reference sequence). Trimming pared 2 bases from V and 5 bases from J, leaving 13 bases between. With respect to this clone: Its cognate antigen is unknown.

Sequenced sample: PBMCs. The chain combines TRBV30 with TRBJ2-1, with D possibly matching TRBD1 (5 bases). This receptor was obtained from a female donor in good health and CMV-seropositive. This CDR3 reads CAWSSGQGDNEQFF. CDR3 DNA sequence: TGTGCCTGGAGTTCAGGACAAGGGGACAATGAGCAGTTCTTC.